This TCR beta chain emerged from a study of blood T cell repertoires in COVID-19. The data were produced by immunoSEQ multiplex PCR, yet TCRdb's version contains in-frame clones alone and is incomplete. The table records 300,000 or so clones, under 95% of them present only once. Trimming cost V 1 base and J 1 base, with 10 bases left between them. The CDR3 spans 15 residues. Germline V gene data show CDR1 as SGHTA and CDR2 as FQGNSA. The receptor's source is a man in his fifties or sixties who had recovered from COVID-19. Source material: PBMCs or T cells enriched from blood (not recorded which). This chain links TRBV7-2 with TRBJ1-1; weak D call: TRBD1 (5 bases). The CDR3: CASSLDAGRNTEAFF. CDR3 coding DNA: TGTGCCAGCAGCTTAGATGCGGGGCGGAACACTGAAGCTTTCTTT.